Sequencing of this T cell receptor beta chain was carried out in a study of T cell responses to AZD1222 COVID-19 vaccine. Regarding the study as a whole: Spike-specific TCR breadth and depth both grew after two AZD1222 doses. It was only five to seven AZD1222 recipients who were seropositive at baseline. Distributed over spike, vaccine-associated CD4 TCRs predominated at 160-218 and 743-854. Repertoires were obtained only post-peak T cell response.

To note about this clone: Its antigen is as yet unknown.

The repertoire was sequenced with immunoSEQ multiplex PCR; TCRdb's copy has only in-frame clones and lacks some. The sample contains 120,000 or so clones, about 90% of which appear only once. The source material was peripheral blood, sampled on day 0 of AZD1222 vaccination. This clonotype was obtained from an adult in good health.

The CDR3 coding sequence is TGTGCCCTTGACGCGGGGATAGCTTTAAGGGGTGGTCAGCCCCAGCATTTT. Amino acid sequence: CALDAGIALRGGQPQHF. The V call is TRBV5-6, the J call TRBJ1-5; possibly TRBD1 for D (5 bases). The ends were cut back, 10 bases at V and 6 bases at J, with 29 bases in the middle. CDR3 length: 17 amino acids. Germline V lookup: CDR1 SGHDT, CDR2 YYEEEE.